The rows below give T cell receptor beta chains drawn from one sample of a study of CD8 T cells in ankylosing spondylitis. TCRdb passed the 5' RACE reads through MiXCR, listing each CDR3 protein once. The table shows a few hundred thousand distinct CDR3 sequences, with around 19% occurring only once. The sample was blood, either unsorted or a sorted T cell fraction (not recorded which). The receptors stem from a male donor with ankylosing spondylitis. The CDR3 runs from the conserved cysteine through the conserved F or W. A D gene is named only where the DNA matches it firmly. Expanded clones get a size class; other rows say once, few or many, or leave the size out.

cdr3_aa,cdr3_nt,j_call,v_call,d_call,clone_size
CASSQNQGRPNEKLFF,TGTGCCAGCAGCCAGAATCAGGGGCGGCCTAATGAAAAACTGTTTTTT,TRBJ1-4,TRBV4-2,-,few
CATRDSETQYF,TGTGCCACCCGGGACTCAGAGACCCAGTACTTC,TRBJ2-5,TRBV6-5,-,-
CATSDPGQGDTGELFF,TGTGCCACCAGTGACCCGGGACAGGGCGACACCGGGGAGCTGTTTTTT,TRBJ2-2,TRBV24-1,TRBD1,-
CASSLDGGPNTEAFF,TGTGCCAGCAGTCTGGATGGGGGCCCGAACACTGAAGCTTTCTTT,TRBJ1-1,TRBV2,-,few
CASSLVSSNEQFF,TGTGCCAGCAGCTTAGTGAGTAGCAATGAGCAGTTCTTC,TRBJ2-1,TRBV7-6,-,-
CASSLMEGAGVEAFF,TGTGCCAGCAGCTTAATGGAGGGGGCCGGGGTTGAAGCTTTCTTT,TRBJ1-1,TRBV7-9,TRBD1,-
CASSPRAGGNTEAFF,TGTGCCAGCAGCCCTCGGGCCGGGGGTAACACTGAAGCTTTCTTT,TRBJ1-1,TRBV11-3,-,few
CASSQETGGSNQPQHF,TGTGCCAGCAGCCAAGAAACAGGGGGGAGCAATCAGCCCCAGCATTTT,TRBJ1-5,TRBV4-2,TRBD1,-
CASSYSASGMDQYF,TGTGCCAGCAGTTACTCGGCATCAGGGATGGACCAGTACTTC,TRBJ2-5,TRBV6-2/TRBV6-3,-,few
CASRLGGTGSSTDTQYF,TGTGCCAGCAGACTTGGTGGGACAGGGTCTAGCACAGATACGCAGTATTTT,TRBJ2-3,TRBV5-5,TRBD1,-
CASSEEGFGETQYF,TGTGCCAGCAGTGAAGAGGGTTTCGGAGAGACCCAGTACTTC,TRBJ2-5,TRBV2,-,-
CASSPLQEQFF,TGTGCCAGCAGCCCCCTCCAGGAGCAGTTCTTC,TRBJ2-1,TRBV12-3/TRBV12-4,-,few
CASTTFGAVGTDTQYF,TGCGCCAGCACGACCTTTGGAGCGGTAGGCACAGATACGCAGTATTTT,TRBJ2-3,TRBV5-1,-,few
CSARDSPPAEAFF,TGCAGTGCTAGAGATTCCCCCCCCGCTGAAGCTTTCTTT,TRBJ1-1,TRBV20-1,-,many
CASSTLTSGGAYEQYF,TGTGCCAGCAGCACCCTCACTAGCGGGGGGGCCTACGAGCAGTACTTC,TRBJ2-7,TRBV21-1,-,-
CASSRRGLAGHNEQFF,TGTGCCAGCAGCCGACGAGGACTAGCGGGGCACAATGAGCAGTTCTTC,TRBJ2-1,TRBV7-9,TRBD2,-
CASSLRYWDTEAFF,TGCGCCAGCAGCTTACGGTATTGGGATACTGAAGCTTTCTTT,TRBJ1-1,TRBV5-1,-,many
CASSPDRDGDQPQHF,TGTGCCAGCAGTCCAGACAGGGACGGGGATCAGCCCCAGCATTTT,TRBJ1-5,TRBV12-3/TRBV12-4,TRBD1,many
CASRPFSGRSFPPPNTGELFF,TGTGCCAGCAGACCATTTAGCGGGAGGAGCTTTCCTCCCCCGAACACCGGGGAGCTGTTTTTT,TRBJ2-2,TRBV6-5,TRBD2,few
CASSLSGNSQPQHF,TGTGCCAGCAGTTTATCCGGAAATAGTCAGCCCCAGCATTTT,TRBJ1-5,TRBV28,-,-
CASSGPTSGSYQETQYF,TGTGCCAGCAGTGGCCCGACTAGCGGGTCCTACCAAGAGACCCAGTACTTC,TRBJ2-5,TRBV25-1,TRBD2,-
CASSSSLVGEQYF,TGTGCCAGCAGTTCCTCCCTAGTGGGGGAGCAGTACTTC,TRBJ2-7,TRBV27,-,-
CASSLTGLAGGSSYNEQFF,TGTGCCAGCAGCTTAACGGGACTAGCGGGGGGGTCCTCCTACAATGAGCAGTTCTTC,TRBJ2-1,TRBV7-3,TRBD2,few
CASSLIIGANTEAFF,TGTGCCAGCAGCTTAATTATAGGGGCTAACACTGAAGCTTTCTTT,TRBJ1-1,TRBV7-4,-,-
CSARVTLGGPYNEQFF,TGCAGTGCTAGGGTTACCCTGGGGGGTCCATACAATGAGCAGTTCTTC,TRBJ2-1,TRBV20-1,-,-
CASSIYKGTAITEAFF,TGTGCCAGTAGTATCTATAAGGGGACAGCGATCACTGAAGCTTTCTTT,TRBJ1-1,TRBV19,TRBD1,-
CASSSRQGDYNEQFF,TGTGCCAGCAGCTCGAGACAGGGGGACTACAATGAGCAGTTCTTC,TRBJ2-1,TRBV4-2,TRBD1,many
CASSVEGHQPQHF,TGTGCCAGCAGCGTAGAGGGGCATCAGCCCCAGCATTTT,TRBJ1-5,TRBV9,-,-
CASSPSPDPTYEQYF,TGTGCCAGCAGTCCCTCCCCGGACCCAACCTACGAGCAGTACTTC,TRBJ2-7,TRBV12-3/TRBV12-4,-,few
CASSPATAGQPQHF,TGTGCCAGCAGTCCCGCCACAGCCGGGCAGCCCCAGCATTTT,TRBJ1-5,TRBV12-3/TRBV12-4,-,many
CASSWVPRGAEAFF,TGTGCCAGCAGCTGGGTCCCGAGAGGGGCTGAAGCTTTCTTT,TRBJ1-1,TRBV7-8,-,-
CSASLMNTEAFF,TGCAGTGCTAGTTTGATGAACACTGAAGCTTTCTTT,TRBJ1-1,TRBV20-1,-,-
CASSQPQSELTYNSPLHF,TGTGCCAGCAGCCAACCCCAATCGGAACTAACCTATAATTCACCCCTCCACTTT,TRBJ1-6,TRBV4-2,-,-
CSARRDSSSGYTF,TGCAGTGCTAGGCGGGACAGTTCGTCCGGCTACACCTTC,TRBJ1-2,TRBV20-1,TRBD1,-
CASQFRASYTEAFF,TGTGCCAGCCAATTCCGGGCGAGTTACACTGAAGCTTTCTTT,TRBJ1-1,TRBV5-6,-,few
CASSPDLNIQYF,TGTGCCAGCAGCCCGGACCTAAACATTCAGTACTTC,TRBJ2-4,TRBV9,-,few
CASSYSIRLGVDTQYF,TGTGCCAGCAGTTACTCGATCAGGCTAGGCGTAGATACGCAGTATTTT,TRBJ2-3,TRBV6-2/TRBV6-3,-,-
CATRGGANYEQYF,TGTGCCACCCGAGGGGGCGCAAACTACGAGCAGTACTTC,TRBJ2-7,TRBV28,TRBD1,few
CASSPWTGGDTQYF,TGTGCCAGCAGCCCCTGGACTGGGGGGGATACGCAGTATTTT,TRBJ2-3,TRBV7-9,-,few
CASSLPGTVDTQYF,TGTGCCAGCAGCTTACCCGGGACCGTAGATACGCAGTATTTT,TRBJ2-3,TRBV7-9,-,few
CASSFGGFNILQETQYF,TGTGCCAGCAGTTTTGGGGGCTTTAACATTCTACAAGAGACCCAGTACTTC,TRBJ2-5,TRBV12-3/TRBV12-4,-,-
CASSYVGALNEQFF,TGTGCCAGCAGTTACGTGGGGGCGCTCAATGAGCAGTTCTTC,TRBJ2-1,TRBV6-5,-,-
CRAGGPGLAGVYSYNEQFF,TGCAGGGCTGGGGGGCCGGGCCTAGCGGGGGTCTACTCCTACAATGAGCAGTTCTTC,TRBJ2-1,TRBV20-1,TRBD2,-
CSARAGTVTEAFF,TGCAGTGCTAGGGCCGGGACCGTCACTGAAGCTTTCTTT,TRBJ1-1,TRBV20-1,-,few
CASSLKLAGPFSTDTQYF,TGCGCCAGCAGCTTGAAACTAGCGGGACCTTTTAGCACAGATACGCAGTATTTT,TRBJ2-3,TRBV11-2,TRBD2,many
CASSPPGEGGNTIYF,TGTGCCAGCAGCCCGCCAGGGGAGGGCGGAAACACCATATATTTT,TRBJ1-3,TRBV7-9,-,few
CASSLGVGALDEQYF,TGTGCCAGCAGCTTGGGAGTGGGGGCCCTTGACGAGCAGTACTTC,TRBJ2-7,TRBV5-4,-,-
CASSLKGGHEQYF,TGTGCCAGCAGTTTAAAGGGTGGCCACGAGCAGTACTTC,TRBJ2-7,TRBV12-3/TRBV12-4,-,many